Listed below are T cell receptor beta chains from one sample, sequenced in a study of PD-1 blockade in classical Hodgkin lymphoma. Data came from immunoSEQ multiplex PCR; TCRdb stores just in-frame clones and leaves some out. Of under 30,000 clones listed, 71% are singletons. The sample consisted of peripheral blood mononuclear cells (PBMCs), taken before the second cycle of nivolumab. Receptors originate from a human donor with classical Hodgkin lymphoma. The CDR3 runs from the conserved cysteine through the conserved F or W. D genes are given only for firm matches. Clone size, where shown, is once, few, many, or a class for clones that have expanded.

>.|once|TRBJ2-5|TRBV29-1
CSVEQELRETQYF
TGCAGCGTTGAACAGGAGCTGCGGGAGACCCAGTACTTC
>.|.|TRBJ1-4|TRBV4-2
CASSQSKWDEKLFF
TGTGCCAGCAGCCAATCGAAGTGGGATGAAAAACTGTTTTTT
>TRBD1|.|TRBJ2-1|TRBV6-6
CASTGQGVYNEQFF
TGTGCCAGCACGGGACAGGGTGTTTACAATGAGCAGTTCTTC
>.|few|TRBJ1-1|TRBV7-9
CASSLQNTEAFF
TGTGCCAGCAGCCTACAGAACACTGAAGCTTTCTTT
>.|.|TRBJ2-1|TRBV5-1
CASSLEGDNEQFF
TGCGCCAGCAGCTTGGAGGGGGACAATGAGCAGTTCTTC
>TRBD1|few|TRBJ2-5|TRBV27
CASSLDRGGETQYF
TGTGCCAGCAGTTTAGACAGGGGGGGAGAGACCCAGTACTTC
>.|medium-sized|TRBJ2-4|TRBV7-2
CASAPTRESAKNIQYF
TGTGCCAGCGCACCAACACGGGAGTCAGCCAAAAACATTCAGTACTTC
>.|.|TRBJ1-2|TRBV7-2
CASSLAAASYGYTF
TGTGCCAGCAGCTTAGCGGCTGCCTCCTATGGCTACACCTTC
>TRBD2|.|TRBJ2-5|TRBV9
CASSETSGEETQYF
TGTGCCAGCAGCGAGACTAGCGGGGAGGAGACCCAGTACTTC
>TRBD1|.|TRBJ1-1|TRBV5-1
CASSGGQLNTEAFF
TGCGCCAGCAGCGGGGGACAGTTGAACACTGAAGCTTTCTTT
>.|.|TRBJ2-1|TRBV19
CASSIPGGARNEQFF
TGTGCCAGTAGTATCCCCGGGGGCGCGCGTAATGAGCAGTTCTTC